This entry lists 9 T cell receptor beta chains sequenced from one sample in a study of Ad26.COV2.S vaccination and SARS-CoV-2 variants (dated by TCRdb to about 2021). Libraries were constructed by the immunoSEQ multiplex PCR assay. The table comes from immuneACCESS by way of TCRdb, which keeps in-frame sequences with V and J called. Part of the clones is missing from these tables; in studies checked, under half for an unresolved V gene and the rest for unknown reasons. This sample comprises 300,000 to 400,000 clones, 86% of them detected only once. More than 1.5% of the sample is taken by the ten largest. The treatment or condition label, read with the paper, signifies: some 20 received Ad26.COV2.S at low or high dose, single or two shots; a few received placebo; per-sample allocation not given. Repertoires of vaccine and placebo recipients were sequenced from samples collected on day 63 after the first injection.

Sequenced here: peripheral blood, sampled in a trial of Ad26.COV2.S vaccine versus placebo. These TCRs come from a person between 18 and 65 years old who received the Ad26.COV2.S COVID-19 vaccine or a placebo.

This sequence joins TRBV7-2 and TRBJ2-7; TRBD2 matches 9 bases. CDR1 and CDR2 from the germline V gene are SGHTA and FQGNSA. V was clipped by 2 bases and J by 0 bases; unmatched bases: 5. The CDR3 has 16 residues. CDR3 loop: CASSLWLAGTSYEQYF. The CDR3 DNA reads as TGTGCCAGCAGCTTATGGCTAGCGGGGACCTCCTACGAGCAGTACTTC.

V is TRBV7-2 and J is TRBJ2-7, with D hard to call. Trimming removed 5 bases from V and 2 bases from J, with 10 bases in between. The germline gives CDR1 SGHTA, CDR2 FQGNSA. There are 13 residues in the CDR3. The CDR3 is CASSPHSAYEQYF. The CDR3 DNA reads as TGTGCCAGCAGCCCCCACTCGGCCTACGAGCAGTACTTC.

The CDR3, as DNA: TGTGCCAGCAGCCAAGGAGGGGTCGCAGATACGCAGTATTTT. Protein: CASSQGGVADTQYF. This chain uses TRBV3-1 (or the pseudogene TRBV3-2) with TRBJ2-3, with D perhaps given as TRBD1 or TRBD2 (5 bases each). Germline CDR1 LGHDT, CDR2 YNNKEL (reference sequence). CDR3 length: 14 amino acids. Trimming took off 1 base at V and 4 bases at J, with 9 bases between the two ends.

The rearrangement uses TRBV3-1 (or the pseudogene TRBV3-2) and TRBJ1-2, with a tentative D call TRBD1 (6 bases). The CDR3 covers 16 residues. Trimming took 0 bases from V and 4 from J, leaving 15 bases between them. Germline V CDR1 and CDR2: LGHDT, YNNKEL (reference sequence). The CDR3 coding sequence is TGTGCCAGCAGCCAAGACAAGCGGACAGTACCCTATGGCTACACCTTC. This encodes CASSQDKRTVPYGYTF.

The rearrangement uses TRBV5-1 and TRBJ2-3; D is possibly TRBD1 or TRBD2 (5 bases each). This CDR3 is built from 12 residues. The ends were cut back, 4 bases at V and 4 bases at J, with 7 bases in the middle. The germline V gene encodes CDR1 SGHRS and CDR2 YFSETQ. The CDR3 nucleotides are TGCGCCAGCAGCCGGGACGCAGATACGCAGTATTTT. Its protein is CASSRDADTQYF.

The J gene is TRBJ2-1, the V gene TRBV5-1; 10 positions agree with TRBD1. The CDR3 sequence is 16 residues long. The germline V gene encodes CDR1 SGHRS and CDR2 YFSETQ. V was pared by 3 bases and J by 1 base, with 4 bases of the junction left unmatched. CDR3: CASSYGQGGSYNEQFF. Written as DNA, the CDR3 is TGCGCCAGCAGCTACGGACAGGGGGGTTCCTACAATGAGCAGTTCTTC.

This clone has a single count. The V and J genes are TRBV30 and TRBJ2-2; D is unresolved. The germline V gene encodes CDR1 GTSNPN and CDR2 SVGIG (reference sequence). Deletions cut 2 bases from V and 6 bases from J, with 19 bases between. The CDR3 runs 16 residues. The CDR3 here is CAWSRPPSLRPGELFF. The DNA for the CDR3 is TGTGCCTGGAGTCGGCCACCCAGCCTTCGGCCCGGGGAGCTGTTTTTT.

V and J are TRBV30 and TRBJ1-3, with unresolved D. CDR1 is GTSNPN and CDR2 is SVGIG in the germline V gene (reference sequence). The V end lost 3 bases, the J end lost 0 bases, and 9 bases lay between the germline ends. This CDR3 has 14 residues. The DNA for the CDR3 is TGTGCCTGGAGGGCGCAGAGCTCTGGAAACACCATATATTTT. This encodes CAWRAQSSGNTIYF. Looking up the rest from reference TRBV30 and TRBJ1-3 gives the full variable domain: SQTIHQWPATLVQPVGSPLSLECTVEGTSNPNLYWYRQAAGRGLQLLFYSVGIGQISSEVPQNLSASRPQDRQFILSSKKLLLSDSGFYLCAWRAQSSGNTIYFGEGSWLTVV.

The chain links TRBV7-2 to TRBJ2-7; D gene uncertain. V was trimmed by 5 bases and J by 2 bases, leaving 10 bases between them. Germline values: CDR1 SGHTA, CDR2 FQGNSA. The CDR3 totals 13 residues. The CDR3 nucleotides read TGTGCCAGCAGCCCAGCGACCACCTACGAGCAGTACTTC. As protein: CASSPATTYEQYF.